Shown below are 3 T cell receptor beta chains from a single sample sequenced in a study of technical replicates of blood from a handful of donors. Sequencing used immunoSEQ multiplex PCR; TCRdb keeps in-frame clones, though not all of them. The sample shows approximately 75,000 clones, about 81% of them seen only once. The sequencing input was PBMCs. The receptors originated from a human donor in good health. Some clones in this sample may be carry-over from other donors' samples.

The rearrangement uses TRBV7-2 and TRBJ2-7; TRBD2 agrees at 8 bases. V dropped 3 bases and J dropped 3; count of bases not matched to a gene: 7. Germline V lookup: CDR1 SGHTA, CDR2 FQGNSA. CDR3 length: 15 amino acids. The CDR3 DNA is TGTGCCAGCAGCTTGGGACTAGGGACTTTCTACGAGCAGTACTTC. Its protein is CASSLGLGTFYEQYF.

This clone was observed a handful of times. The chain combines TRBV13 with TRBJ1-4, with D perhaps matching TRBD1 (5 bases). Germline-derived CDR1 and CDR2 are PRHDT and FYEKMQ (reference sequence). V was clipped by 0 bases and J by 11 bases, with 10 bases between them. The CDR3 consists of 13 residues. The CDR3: CASSLGPRGKLFF. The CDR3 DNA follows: TGTGCCAGCAGCTTAGGCCCGCGGGGGAAACTGTTTTTT.

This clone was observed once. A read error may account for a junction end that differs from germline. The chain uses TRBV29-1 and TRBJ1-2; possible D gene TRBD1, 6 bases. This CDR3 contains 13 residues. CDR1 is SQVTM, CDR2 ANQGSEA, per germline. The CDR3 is CSVEGGRNYGYTF. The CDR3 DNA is TGCAGCGTGGAAGGGGGGCGGAACTATGGCTACACCTTC.